This T cell receptor (beta chain) originates from a study of beta chain features in type 1 diabetes. As every portion of the isolated RNA was reverse transcribed, the sequencing read expressed TCRB transcripts. Produced via immunoSEQ multiplex PCR; TCRdb's table is partial and in-frame only. The sample records hundreds of thousands of clones, over 13% being singletons. Based on CD45RO/CCR7/CD25/CD127/CD95/CD27, CD4+ regulatory, stem cell-like memory, naive and central memory cells were sorted. Germline CDR1 and CDR2: GTSNPN and SVGIG (reference sequence). V gave up 3 bases and J gave up 2 bases, with 16 bases separating them. This CDR3 contains 15 residues. Study-wide results and limits: Reduced insertions and increased deletions marked VDJ junctions in type 1 diabetes patients. Shortening of TCRB CDR3s, moderate but significant, appeared in all four CD4+ subsets of Type 1 diabetes patients.

This clone was observed a few times. Antigen specificity is unknown. This TCR came from a man between 18 and 35 years old with type 1 diabetes. Material: naive CD4+ T cells from blood. The genes are TRBV30 and TRBJ1-1, with D possibly TRBD1 on 6 matching bases. CDR3 protein: CAWSRIDRRNTEAFF. The DNA of the CDR3 is TGTGCCTGGAGCAGAATTGACAGGAGAAACACTGAAGCTTTCTTT.